What follows describes a single T cell receptor (beta chain). Data came from immunoSEQ multiplex PCR; TCRdb stores just in-frame clones and leaves some out. Among about 53,000 clones listed, 90% to 95% were seen once. V lost 4 bases to trimming and J lost 5 bases; unmatched junction nucleotides: 11. The germline CDR1 and CDR2 sequences are MRHNA and SNTAGT. The CDR3 contains 15 residues. This sample is part of a study of T cells in tuberculosis. Time point of the sample: new active TB diagnosis, blood taken before or within 7 days of starting treatment. This chain uses TRBV6-4 with TRBJ2-7; TRBD1 agrees at 7 bases. This specimen consisted of PBMCs, obtained at tuberculosis diagnosis. This sequence originates from an adult with tuberculosis. CDR3 in DNA: TGTGCCAGCAGTGCGTCCGGGACAGCCTGGGACGAGCAGTACTTC. It encodes CASSASGTAWDEQYF.